This passage covers 12 T cell receptor beta chains from one sample sequenced in a study of OX40 agonist ivuxolimab in advanced cancers. Using immunoSEQ multiplex PCR, the repertoire was profiled, and TCRdb retains in-frame clones only, with some absent. Here the sample spans around 150,000 clones, just over 90% being singletons. This specimen was CD4+ or CD8+ T cells sorted from blood, taken in a trial of the OX40 agonist ivuxolimab. The origin of the receptors is an adult with an advanced solid tumor such as melanoma, head and neck, liver or kidney cancer.

This chain connects TRBV30 to TRBJ1-3; D is unclear. The germline V and J ends were trimmed by 0 bases and 4 bases, with 10 bases remaining between them. CDR3 size: 14 residues. The V gene's germline CDR1 is GTSNPN and CDR2 SVGIG (reference sequence). The DNA for the CDR3 is TGTGCCTGGAGTGTAGGAGCTGGGGGAAACACCATATATTTT. Encoded protein: CAWSVGAGGNTIYF.

The V gene is TRBV9, the J gene TRBJ2-1, with 8 bases aligning to TRBD1. Trimming removed 4 bases from V and 4 bases from J; junction bases left unmatched: 4. The CDR3 spans 14 residues. CDR1 is SGDLS and CDR2 is YYNGEE in the germline V gene. CDR3 bases: TGTGCCAGCAGCCCGCGACAGGGGTACAATGAGCAGTTCTTC. Translation: CASSPRQGYNEQFF.

The chain has TRBV16 and TRBJ1-1; a possible D gene is TRBD1 (5 bases). This CDR3 contains 14 residues. Trimming cost V 4 bases and J 4 bases, with 13 bases left between them. Per the germline V gene, CDR1 is KGHSY and CDR2 is FQNENV. The CDR3 sequence is CASSLQGEGTEAFF. CDR3 bases: TGTGCCAGCAGCCTCCAAGGGGAGGGCACTGAAGCTTTCTTT.

The V call is TRBV19, the J call TRBJ1-3; tentative D call: TRBD1 (6 bases). This CDR3 has 15 amino acids. The V gene lost 3 bases and the J gene lost 4 bases, with 13 bases spanning the gap. Germline V gene sequence: CDR1 LNHDA, CDR2 SQIVND (reference sequence). The CDR3 loop is CASSMTGARGNTIYF. The CDR3 DNA reads TGTGCCAGTAGTATGACGGGGGCGCGAGGAAACACCATATATTTT.

This chain links TRBV28 with TRBJ2-7; tentative D call: TRBD2 (5 bases). The germline gives CDR1 MDHEN, CDR2 SYDVKM. The length of the CDR3 is 14 residues. The ends were cut back, 6 bases at V and 2 bases at J, with 14 bases in the middle. CDR3 region: CASSRERYPYEQYF. The CDR3 bases are TGTGCCAGCAGCCGTGAGCGGTACCCCTACGAGCAGTACTTC. Combining the CDR3 with reference TRBV28 and TRBJ2-7 gives the whole variable domain DVKVTQSSRYLVKRTGEKVFLECVQDMDHENMFWYRQDPGLGLRLIYFSYDVKMKEKGDIPEGYSVSREKKERFSLILESASTNQTSMYLCASSRERYPYEQYFGPGTRLTVT.

The chain has TRBV6-5 and TRBJ2-7, with 7 bases fitting TRBD1. J was trimmed by 6 bases and V by 3 bases; bases with no gene match: 11. The germline gives CDR1 MNHEY, CDR2 SVGAGI. The CDR3 has 15 amino acids. Here the CDR3 DNA reads TGTGCCAGCAGTTATGCCCAGGACAGGACTCTCGAGCAGTACTTC. This gives the protein CASSYAQDRTLEQYF.

This chain joins TRBV6-5 and TRBJ1-2; maybe TRBD1 (5 bases). The CDR3 covers 15 residues. The V gene lost 4 bases and the J gene lost 7 bases, with 19 bases spanning the gap. The germline CDR1 and CDR2 sequences are MNHEY and SVGAGI. The CDR3 DNA is TGTGCCAGCAGTTCATCCCGGGCCGGGGGGAGTGGCTACACCTTC. It yields the protein CASSSSRAGGSGYTF.

This chain links TRBV10-1 with TRBJ2-5; no clear D. The ends were cut back, 9 bases at V and 5 bases at J, with 4 bases in the middle. The germline gives CDR1 WNHNN, CDR2 SYGVQD (reference sequence). The CDR3 contains 9 residues. CDR3 in amino acids: CARGETQYF. The CDR3 DNA is TGCGCCAGGGGGGAGACCCAGTACTTC.

The chain joins TRBV9 to TRBJ2-2, with 7 bases fitting TRBD1. The CDR3 covers 16 residues. Germline V CDR1 and CDR2: SGDLS, YYNGEE. Trimming at V came to 3 bases and at J to 3 bases, leaving 8 bases not matched to a gene. For the CDR3, the DNA is TGTGCCAGCAGCGAGACCAGGGGGAGTTACACCGGGGAGCTGTTTTTT. Its translation is CASSETRGSYTGELFF.

Concerning this clone itself: This sample also contains other DNA sequences that code for the same CDR3. This sequence joins TRBV7-6 and TRBJ2-5; no clear D gene. The germline V and J ends were trimmed by 3 bases and 4 bases, with 3 bases remaining between them. Germline V gives CDR1 SGHVS, CDR2 FNYEAQ. The CDR3 has 11 residues. The CDR3 bases are TGTGCCAGCAGCTTCACAGAGACCCAGTACTTC. It yields the protein CASSFTETQYF.

CDR3 protein: CASRVIGGGAEAFF. CDR3 sequence (DNA): TGTGCCAGCAGGGTAATCGGGGGAGGAGCTGAAGCTTTCTTT. The chain employs TRBV11-3 and TRBJ1-1; TRBD1 might be the D (5 bases). The germline CDR1 and CDR2 sequences are SGHNT and YENEEA. V was clipped by 6 bases and J by 6 bases, with 17 bases between them. The CDR3 runs 14 residues.

The chain combines TRBV27 with TRBJ2-7; D is perhaps TRBD1 (5 bases). Per germline, CDR1 MNHEY and CDR2 SMNVEV (reference sequence). The CDR3 sequence is 13 residues long. V was trimmed by 3 bases and J by 6 bases, leaving 12 bases between them. The CDR3 sequence is CASSFSGLGEQYF. For the CDR3, the DNA is TGTGCCAGCAGTTTTTCAGGGTTAGGCGAGCAGTACTTC.